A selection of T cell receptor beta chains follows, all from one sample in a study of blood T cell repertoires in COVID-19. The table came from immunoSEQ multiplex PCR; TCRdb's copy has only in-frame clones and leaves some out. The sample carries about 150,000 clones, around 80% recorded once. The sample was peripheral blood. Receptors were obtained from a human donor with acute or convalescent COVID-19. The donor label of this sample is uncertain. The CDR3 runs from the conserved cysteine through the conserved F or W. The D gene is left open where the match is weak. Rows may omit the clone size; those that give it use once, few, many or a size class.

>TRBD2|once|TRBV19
CASSELAGGAYNEQFF
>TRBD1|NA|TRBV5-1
CASSFRTGGYEQYF
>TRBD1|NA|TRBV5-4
CASSSGQKVFSGNTIYF
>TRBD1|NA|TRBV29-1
CSVERTGVSSYNEQFF
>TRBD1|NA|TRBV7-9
CASSLWGTGGTDTQYF
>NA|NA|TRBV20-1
CSASPASTISYEQYF
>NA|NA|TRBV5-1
CASSLQGSTGYTF
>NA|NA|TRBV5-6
CASSLASWGRPYEQYF
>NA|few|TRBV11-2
CASSLRGRGDYGYTF
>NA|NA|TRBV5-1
CASSLAGTMNTGELFF
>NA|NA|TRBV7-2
CASSPGPQGRAGANVLTF
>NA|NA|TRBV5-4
CASSLGGTTDTQYF
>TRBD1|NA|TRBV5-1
CASSLGDRDGYTF
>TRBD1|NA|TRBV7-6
CASSPRTGVTGELFF
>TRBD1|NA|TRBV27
CASSNQGQGEKLFF
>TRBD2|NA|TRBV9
CASSVVAGRTSGVGPQYF
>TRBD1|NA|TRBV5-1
CASSPQGTYEQYF
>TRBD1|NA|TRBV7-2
CASSLGQGKSYEQYF
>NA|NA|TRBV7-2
CASSLPPRRHGYTF
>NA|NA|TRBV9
CASSVDPGAGNEQFF
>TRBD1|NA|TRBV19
CASSLTGERDGELFF
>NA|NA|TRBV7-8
CASSPLARDKKRETQYF
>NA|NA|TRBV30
CAWDGGVGYGYTF
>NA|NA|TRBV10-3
CAIRESLTEGEAFF
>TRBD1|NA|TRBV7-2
CASSPKTGLIKNTEAFF
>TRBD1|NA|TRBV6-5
CASSLDRGQSNEQFF
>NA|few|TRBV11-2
CASSFRQPNEKLFF
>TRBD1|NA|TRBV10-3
CAIRGTGDRPQHF
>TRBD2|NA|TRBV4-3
CASSQNPSGGIDTQYF
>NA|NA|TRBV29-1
CSVERGTKNIQYF
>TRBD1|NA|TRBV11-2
CASSLRDRIYTDTQYF
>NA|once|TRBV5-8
CASSLIGARVSQPQHF
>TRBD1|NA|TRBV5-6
CASSPRGDRGRLGTEAFF
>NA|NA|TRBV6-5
CASSPRLGSRGAFF
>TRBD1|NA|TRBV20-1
CSASSGGRSYGYTF
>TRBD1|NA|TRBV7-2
CASSLRTGRGYTF
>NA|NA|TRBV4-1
CASSQDRQGNTIYF
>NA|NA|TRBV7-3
CASSPTSTDTQYF
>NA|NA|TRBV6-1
CASSAAGEGQPQHF